Sequencing of this TCR beta chain was carried out in a study of identical twins. Points from the study as a whole: Findings came from cross-sectional statistics, without long-term follow-up of donors.

On this clonotype: Its antigen is unidentified.

Trimming took off 6 bases at V and 8 bases at J, with 11 bases between the two ends. The CDR3 spans 11 residues. Germline CDR1 reads ENHRY; CDR2 reads SYGVKD. TCRdb recomputed calls from the 5' RACE reads with MiXCR, one row per CDR3 protein. This table holds 500,000 or so distinct CDR3 sequences, 11% to 15% found once. These same records also appear under a second study, on yellow fever vaccine responses in identical twins.

The rearrangement links TRBV10-3 to TRBJ2-7; D uncertain. The sample taken for sequencing was CD4+ T cells sorted from blood. This receptor was obtained from a woman between 18 and 29 years old in good health. This chain's CDR3 is CAIRGLEQQYF. As DNA, the CDR3 is TGTGCCATCAGGGGTCTTGAACAGCAGTACTTC.